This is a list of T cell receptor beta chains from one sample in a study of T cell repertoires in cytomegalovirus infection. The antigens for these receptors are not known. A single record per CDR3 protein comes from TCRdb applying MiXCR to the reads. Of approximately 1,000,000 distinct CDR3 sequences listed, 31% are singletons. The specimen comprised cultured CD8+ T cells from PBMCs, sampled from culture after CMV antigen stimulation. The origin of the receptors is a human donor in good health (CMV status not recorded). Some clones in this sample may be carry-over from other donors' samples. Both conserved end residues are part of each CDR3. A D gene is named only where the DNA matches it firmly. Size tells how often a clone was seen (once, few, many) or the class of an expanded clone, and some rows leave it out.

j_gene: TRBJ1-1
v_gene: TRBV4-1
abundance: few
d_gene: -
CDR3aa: CASSQATNRVAFF
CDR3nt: TGCGCCAGCAGCCAAGCAACAAACAGGGTGGCTTTCTTT

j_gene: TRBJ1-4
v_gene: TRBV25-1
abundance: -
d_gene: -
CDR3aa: CARRVNEKLFF
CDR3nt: TGTGCCAGAAGGGTGAATGAAAAACTGTTTTTT

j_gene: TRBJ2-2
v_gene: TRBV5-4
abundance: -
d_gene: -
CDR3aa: CASSLVENTGELFF
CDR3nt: TGTGCCAGCAGCTTGGTAGAGAACACCGGGGAGCTGTTTTTT

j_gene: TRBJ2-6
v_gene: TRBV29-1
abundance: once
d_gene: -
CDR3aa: CSVESGANVLTF
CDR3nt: TGCAGCGTTGAAAGTGGGGCCAACGTCCTGACTTTC

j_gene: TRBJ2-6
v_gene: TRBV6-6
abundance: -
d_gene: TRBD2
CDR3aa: CASYVIGGGSSGANVLTF
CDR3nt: TGTGCCAGCTACGTTATAGGCGGGGGGAGCTCTGGGGCCAACGTCCTGACTTTC

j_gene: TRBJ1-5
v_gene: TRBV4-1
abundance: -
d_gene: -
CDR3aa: CASSQDDLGRRRYQPQHF
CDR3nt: TGCGCCAGCAGCCAGGACGACTTGGGACGGAGACGGTATCAGCCCCAGCATTTT

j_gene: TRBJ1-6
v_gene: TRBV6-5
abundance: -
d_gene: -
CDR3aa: CASSYGPGSPLHF
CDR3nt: TGTGCCAGCAGTTACGGCCCGGGATCACCCCTCCACTTT

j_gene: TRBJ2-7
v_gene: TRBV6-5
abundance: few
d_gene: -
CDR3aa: CASSYGAGGREQYF
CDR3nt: TGTGCCAGCAGTTACGGGGCAGGGGGGAGGGAGCAGTACTTC

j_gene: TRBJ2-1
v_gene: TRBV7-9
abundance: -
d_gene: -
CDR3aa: CASSLFGTPLLNEQFF
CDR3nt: TGTGCCAGCAGCTTATTTGGGACTCCCTTATTGAATGAGCAGTTCTTC

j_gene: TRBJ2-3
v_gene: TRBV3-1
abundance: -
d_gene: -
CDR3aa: CASSQDEIQGLSTDTQYF
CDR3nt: TGTGCCAGCAGCCAAGATGAGATCCAGGGGCTTAGCACAGATACGCAGTATTTT

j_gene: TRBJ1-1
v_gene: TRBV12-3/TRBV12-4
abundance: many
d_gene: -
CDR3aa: CASSYSGGGQTEAFF
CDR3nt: TGTGCCAGCAGTTACTCGGGTGGGGGGCAAACTGAAGCTTTCTTT

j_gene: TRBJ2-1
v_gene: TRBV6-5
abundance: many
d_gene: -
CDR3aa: CASSYAAGGEQFF
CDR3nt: TGTGCCAGCAGTTACGCCGCGGGTGGTGAGCAGTTCTTC

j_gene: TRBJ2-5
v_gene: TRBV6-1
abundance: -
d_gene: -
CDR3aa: CASTPTDTKETQYF
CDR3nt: TGTGCCAGTACACCGACGGATACAAAAGAGACCCAGTACTTC

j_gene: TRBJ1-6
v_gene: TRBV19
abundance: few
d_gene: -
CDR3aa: CASSIDNLNSPLHF
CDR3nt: TGTGCCAGTAGTATTGACAATCTAAATTCACCCCTCCACTTT

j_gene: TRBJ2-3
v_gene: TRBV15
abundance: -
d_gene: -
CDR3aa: CATSSWGGSTDTQYF
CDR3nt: TGTGCCACCAGTTCGTGGGGGGGCAGCACAGATACGCAGTATTTT

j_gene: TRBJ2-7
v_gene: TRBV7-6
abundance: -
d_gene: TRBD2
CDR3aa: CASSAGLAGGHSYEQYF
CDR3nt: TGTGCCAGCAGTGCGGGACTAGCGGGGGGCCACTCCTACGAGCAGTACTTC

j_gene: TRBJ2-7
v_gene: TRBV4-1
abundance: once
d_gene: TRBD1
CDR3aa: CASSQGTALYEQYF
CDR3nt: TGCGCCAGCAGCCAGGGGACAGCCCTCTACGAGCAGTACTTC

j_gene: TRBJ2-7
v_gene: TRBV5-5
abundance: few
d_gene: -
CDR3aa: CASSLGRRSYEQYF
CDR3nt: TGTGCCAGCAGCTTGGGCCGCAGGTCCTACGAGCAGTACTTC

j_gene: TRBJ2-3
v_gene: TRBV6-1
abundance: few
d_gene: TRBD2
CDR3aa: CASSWGLAGPDTQYF
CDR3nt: TGTGCCAGCTCGTGGGGCCTAGCGGGTCCAGATACGCAGTATTTT

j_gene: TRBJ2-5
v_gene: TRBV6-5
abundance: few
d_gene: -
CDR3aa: CASSYSKAQETQYF
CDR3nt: TGTGCCAGCAGTTACTCGAAGGCCCAAGAGACCCAGTACTTC

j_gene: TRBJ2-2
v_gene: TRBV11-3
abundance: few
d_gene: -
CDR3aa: CASSLVAAGGELFF
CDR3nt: TGTGCCAGCAGCTTAGTAGCCGCCGGCGGGGAGCTGTTTTTT

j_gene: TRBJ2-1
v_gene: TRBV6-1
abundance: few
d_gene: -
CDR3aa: CASKTSPGGTYNEQFF
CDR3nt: TGTGCCAGCAAAACATCCCCCGGGGGAACCTACAATGAGCAGTTCTTC

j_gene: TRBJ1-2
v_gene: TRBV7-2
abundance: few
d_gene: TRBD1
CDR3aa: CASSAGQGTKGYTF
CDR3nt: TGTGCCAGCAGCGCGGGACAGGGGACGAAAGGCTACACCTTC

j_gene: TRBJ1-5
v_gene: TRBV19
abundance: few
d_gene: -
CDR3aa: CASSIGSPGDQPQHF
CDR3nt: TGTGCCAGTAGTATTGGATCCCCAGGGGATCAGCCCCAGCATTTT

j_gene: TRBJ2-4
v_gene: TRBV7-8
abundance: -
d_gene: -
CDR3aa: CASSLRGADRTILAKNIQYF
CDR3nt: TGTGCCAGCAGCTTAAGGGGGGCGGACAGGACGATTCTAGCCAAAAACATTCAGTACTTC

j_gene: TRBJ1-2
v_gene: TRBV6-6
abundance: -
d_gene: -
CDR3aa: CASSSKGENYGYTF
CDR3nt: TGTGCCAGCAGTTCGAAAGGTGAAAACTATGGCTACACCTTC

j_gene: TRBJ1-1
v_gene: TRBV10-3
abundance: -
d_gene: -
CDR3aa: CAIRAQGSEAFF
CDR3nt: TGTGCCATCAGGGCCCAGGGCAGTGAAGCTTTCTTT

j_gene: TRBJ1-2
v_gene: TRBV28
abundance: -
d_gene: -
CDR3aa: CASSFFGSSNYGYTF
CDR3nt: TGTGCCAGCAGTTTCTTCGGGTCCAGCAATTATGGCTACACCTTC

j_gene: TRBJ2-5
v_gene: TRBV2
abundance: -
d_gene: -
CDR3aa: CASNVYPGETQYF
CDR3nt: TGTGCCAGCAACGTGTACCCAGGGGAGACCCAGTACTTC

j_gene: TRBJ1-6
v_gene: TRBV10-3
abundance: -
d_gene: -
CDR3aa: CASTIGESYNSPLHF
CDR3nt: TGTGCCAGCACCATCGGGGAGTCCTATAATTCACCCCTCCACTTT

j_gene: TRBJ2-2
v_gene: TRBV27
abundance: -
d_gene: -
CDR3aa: CASSLGTPNTGELFF
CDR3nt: TGTGCCAGCAGTTTAGGGACACCGAACACCGGGGAGCTGTTTTTT

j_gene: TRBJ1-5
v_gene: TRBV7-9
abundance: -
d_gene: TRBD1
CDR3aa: CASGTGVNQPQHF
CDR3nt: TGTGCCAGCGGGACAGGGGTCAATCAGCCCCAGCATTTT

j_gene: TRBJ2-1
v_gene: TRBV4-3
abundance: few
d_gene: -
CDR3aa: CASSQEAGHHDEQFF
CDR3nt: TGCGCCAGCAGCCAAGAGGCAGGGCATCACGATGAGCAGTTCTTC

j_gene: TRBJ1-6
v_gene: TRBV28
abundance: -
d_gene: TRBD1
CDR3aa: CASSLGQGTPPLHF
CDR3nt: TGTGCCAGCAGTTTGGGACAGGGGACTCCACCCCTCCACTTT

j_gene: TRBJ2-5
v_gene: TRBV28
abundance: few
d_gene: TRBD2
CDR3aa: CASSLESASGGTIQETQYF
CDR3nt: TGTGCCAGCAGTTTAGAGAGTGCTAGCGGGGGCACAATCCAAGAGACCCAGTACTTC

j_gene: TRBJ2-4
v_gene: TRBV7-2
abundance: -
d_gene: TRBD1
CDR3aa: CASSSGTGVVIQYF
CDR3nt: TGTGCCAGCAGCTCTGGGACAGGGGTGGTCATTCAGTACTTC

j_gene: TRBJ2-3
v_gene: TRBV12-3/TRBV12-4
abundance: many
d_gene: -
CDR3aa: CASSPDWAGAADTQYF
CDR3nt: TGTGCCAGCAGCCCCGATTGGGCGGGCGCTGCAGATACGCAGTATTTT

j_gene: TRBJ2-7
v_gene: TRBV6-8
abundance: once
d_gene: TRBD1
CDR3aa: CASSYSGQQYYEQYF
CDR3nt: TGTGCCAGCAGTTACTCGGGACAGCAATACTACGAGCAGTACTTC

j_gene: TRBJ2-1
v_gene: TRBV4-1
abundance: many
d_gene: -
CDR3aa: CASSQEGEPSDYNEQFF
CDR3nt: TGCGCCAGCAGCCAAGAGGGGGAACCCTCCGACTACAATGAGCAGTTCTTC

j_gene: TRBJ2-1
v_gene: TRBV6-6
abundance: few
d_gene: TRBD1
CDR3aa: CASSYFPGQPLNEQFF
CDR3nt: TGTGCCAGCAGTTACTTTCCGGGACAGCCCCTCAATGAGCAGTTCTTC

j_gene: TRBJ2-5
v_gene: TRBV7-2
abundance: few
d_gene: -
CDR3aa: CASSPGGDNPQETQYF
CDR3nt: TGTGCCAGCAGCCCAGGGGGGGACAACCCCCAAGAGACCCAGTACTTC

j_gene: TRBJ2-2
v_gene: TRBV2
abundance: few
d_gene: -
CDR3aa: CASSWGSNTGELFF
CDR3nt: TGTGCCAGCAGTTGGGGATCTAACACCGGGGAGCTGTTTTTT

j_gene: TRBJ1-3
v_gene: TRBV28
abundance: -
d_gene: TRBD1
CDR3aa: CASITQGGNGNTIYF
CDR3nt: TGTGCCAGCATCACTCAGGGGGGAAATGGAAACACCATATATTTT

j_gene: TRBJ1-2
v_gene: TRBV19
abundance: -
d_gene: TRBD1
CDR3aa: CASSAGQGAYGYTF
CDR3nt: TGTGCCAGTAGTGCCGGACAGGGTGCCTATGGCTACACCTTC

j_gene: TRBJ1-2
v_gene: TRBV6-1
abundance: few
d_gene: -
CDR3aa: CASSYDPRGKGGYTF
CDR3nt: TGTGCCAGCAGTTACGATCCCAGGGGTAAGGGAGGCTACACCTTC

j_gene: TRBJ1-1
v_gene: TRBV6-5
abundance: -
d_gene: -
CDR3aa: CASSYRPLRNTEAFF
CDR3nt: TGTGCCAGCAGTTATCGTCCCCTAAGGAACACTGAAGCTTTCTTT

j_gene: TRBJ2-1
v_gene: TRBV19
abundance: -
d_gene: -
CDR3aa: CASSIEQVGDEQFF
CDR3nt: TGTGCCAGTAGTATCGAACAGGTAGGCGATGAGCAGTTCTTC

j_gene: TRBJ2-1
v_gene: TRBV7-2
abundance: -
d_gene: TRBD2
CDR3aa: CAIEQRGGFTYNEQFF
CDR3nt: TGTGCCATCGAACAGCGGGGGGGCTTTACCTACAATGAGCAGTTCTTC

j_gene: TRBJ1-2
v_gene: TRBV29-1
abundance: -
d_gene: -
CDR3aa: CSVEVGRLPYGYTF
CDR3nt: TGCAGCGTTGAAGTTGGACGGCTCCCCTATGGCTACACCTTC

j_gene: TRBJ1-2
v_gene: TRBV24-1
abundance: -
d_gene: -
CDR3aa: CATSDLDRYYGYTF
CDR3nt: TGTGCCACCAGTGATTTGGACAGGTACTATGGCTACACCTTC

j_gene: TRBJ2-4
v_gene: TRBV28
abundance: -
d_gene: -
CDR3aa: CASGDGDPQYF
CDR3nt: TGTGCCAGCGGTGACGGTGATCCTCAGTACTTC

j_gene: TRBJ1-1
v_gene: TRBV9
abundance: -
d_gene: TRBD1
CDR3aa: CASSAEQGGNTEAFF
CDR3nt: TGTGCCAGCAGCGCCGAACAGGGGGGGAACACTGAAGCTTTCTTT

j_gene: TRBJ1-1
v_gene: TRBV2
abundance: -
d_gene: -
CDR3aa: CASSDPSDEAFF
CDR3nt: TGTGCCAGCAGTGACCCCTCTGACGAAGCTTTCTTT

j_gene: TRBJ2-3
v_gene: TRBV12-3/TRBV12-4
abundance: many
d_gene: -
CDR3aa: CASSLRSATDTQYF
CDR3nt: TGTGCCAGCAGTTTACGATCGGCCACAGATACGCAGTATTTT

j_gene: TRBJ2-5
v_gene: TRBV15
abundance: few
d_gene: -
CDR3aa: CATSRWGEVTQYF
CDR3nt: TGTGCCACCAGCAGATGGGGGGAGGTGACCCAGTACTTC